This T cell receptor (beta chain) was recovered during a study of OX40 agonist ivuxolimab in advanced cancers. The CDR3 is made up of 16 amino acids. V lost 0 bases, J lost 3 bases, and 4 bases stayed unmatched. Germline CDR1 reads LNHNV; CDR2 reads YYDKDF (reference sequence). Libraries were prepared by immunoSEQ multiplex PCR; TCRdb keeps only in-frame clonotypes and omits some of them. The table has 50,000 to 80,000 clones, 80% to 90% seen once. Specimen: CD4+ or CD8+ T cells sorted from blood, collected in a trial of the OX40 agonist ivuxolimab. The sequence was collected from an adult with an advanced solid tumor such as melanoma, head and neck, liver or kidney cancer. The chain links TRBV15 to TRBJ1-2; 10 positions match TRBD1. The CDR3 nucleotides are TGTGCCACCAGCAGAGATAGACAGGGGGCTTACTATGGCTACACCTTC. Protein sequence: CATSRDRQGAYYGYTF. Together with reference TRBV15 and TRBJ1-2, the CDR3 gives the full variable domain: DAMVIQNPRYQVTQFGKPVTLSCSQTLNHNVMYWYQQKSSQAPKLLFHYYDKDFNNEADTPDNFQSRRPNTSFCFLDIRSPGLGDTAMYLCATSRDRQGAYYGYTFGSGTRLTVV.